These T cell receptor beta chains were read from a single sample in a study of T-cell reconstitution after alpha-beta-depleted transplantation in children. TCRdb re-called the PCR reads with MiXCR, one entry per CDR3 protein. The repertoire holds some 200,000 distinct CDR3 sequences, with about 8.7% as singletons. The sequencing used PBMCs, mostly from graft donor cells, collected 360 days after TCRalphabeta/CD19-depleted stem cell transplant. The receptor source for this set is a male patient under 10 years old who had a stem cell transplant for acute myeloid leukemia, so the T cells may come from the graft donor. CDR3s include the opening cysteine and the closing phenylalanine or tryptophan. D genes are given only for firm matches. Size values are once, few and many counts, or a class for expanded clones, and some rows have none.

v_call	clone_size	d_call	j_call	cdr3_aa	cdr3_nt
TRBV4-2	NA	NA	TRBJ2-7	CASTRDINSYEQYF	TGTGCCAGCACCCGGGACATTAACTCCTACGAGCAGTACTTC
TRBV12-3/TRBV12-4	many	NA	TRBJ1-1	CASRTRWNTEAFF	TGTGCCAGCAGGACAAGGTGGAACACTGAAGCTTTCTTT
TRBV20-1	many	NA	TRBJ2-2	CSAFLSGTGELFF	TGCAGTGCCTTTCTTAGCGGCACCGGGGAGCTGTTTTTT
TRBV12-3/TRBV12-4	few	NA	TRBJ1-6	CASTMVVNSPLHF	TGTGCCAGCACAATGGTGGTTAATTCACCCCTCCACTTT
TRBV7-2	NA	NA	TRBJ1-2	CASEYGYTF	TGTGCCAGCGAATACGGCTACACCTTC
TRBV28	many	NA	TRBJ1-4	CASSLGQWGEKLFF	TGTGCCAGCAGTTTAGGACAGTGGGGTGAAAAACTGTTTTTT
TRBV20-1	many	NA	TRBJ2-1	CSARDQGRREQFF	TGCAGTGCTAGAGATCAGGGACGGAGGGAGCAGTTCTTC
TRBV29-1	many	TRBD2	TRBJ2-1	CSVVRLAGGYNEQFF	TGCAGCGTTGTACGCCTAGCGGGGGGCTACAATGAGCAGTTCTTC
TRBV12-3/TRBV12-4	NA	NA	TRBJ2-5	CASSPLDSNQETQYF	TGTGCCAGCAGTCCCCTTGACAGTAACCAAGAGACCCAGTACTTC
TRBV7-2	NA	NA	TRBJ2-5	CASSPRPGTGQETQYF	TGTGCCAGCAGCCCCCGTCCCGGGACGGGGCAAGAGACCCAGTACTTC
TRBV11-2	few	TRBD2	TRBJ2-1	CASSATSGRAQRVTYNEQFF	TGTGCCAGCAGCGCCACTAGCGGGAGGGCCCAGCGAGTGACCTACAATGAGCAGTTCTTC
TRBV4-3	many	NA	TRBJ2-7	CASSQDTVGSYEQYF	TGCGCCAGCAGCCAGGATACGGTAGGGTCCTACGAGCAGTACTTC
TRBV20-1	many	NA	TRBJ2-1	CSATGNNEQFF	TGCAGTGCCACGGGGAACAATGAGCAGTTCTTC
TRBV7-9	many	NA	TRBJ2-1	CASSSPRGAPFGYNEQFF	TGTGCCAGCAGCTCCCCTCGGGGGGCCCCATTTGGGTACAATGAGCAGTTCTTC
TRBV5-6	many	TRBD1	TRBJ2-7	CASSLGRRQGMDEQYF	TGTGCCAGCAGCTTGGGCCGCAGACAGGGGATGGACGAGCAGTACTTC
TRBV6-1	NA	NA	TRBJ2-2	CASSTLLGRELFF	TGTGCCAGCAGTACGCTCCTAGGGCGGGAGCTGTTTTTT
TRBV5-1	many	TRBD1	TRBJ2-4	CASSSGQGLAKNIQYF	TGCGCCAGCAGCTCAGGACAGGGGCTAGCCAAAAACATTCAGTACTTC
TRBV7-2	NA	NA	TRBJ2-1	CASSQRPNRYNEQFF	TGTGCCAGCAGCCAGAGACCAAACCGGTACAATGAGCAGTTCTTC
TRBV7-2	few	TRBD1	TRBJ2-3	CASSITPGQESDTQYF	TGTGCCAGCAGCATCACTCCGGGACAGGAATCAGATACGCAGTATTTT
TRBV5-1	many	NA	TRBJ2-6	CASSLTETGANVLTF	TGCGCCAGCAGCCTGACCGAGACTGGGGCCAACGTCCTGACTTTC
TRBV29-1	NA	NA	TRBJ2-2	CSVSTLATGELFF	TGCAGCGTGTCCACCCTAGCCACCGGGGAGCTGTTTTTT
TRBV29-1	many	TRBD1	TRBJ2-3	CSVEGWTGGPDTQYF	TGCAGCGTTGAAGGTTGGACAGGGGGACCAGATACGCAGTATTTT
TRBV20-1	many	NA	TRBJ2-3	CSARMHGTDTQYF	TGCAGTGCTAGGATGCATGGCACAGATACGCAGTATTTT
TRBV27	few	NA	TRBJ1-2	CASSLRFQGYYGYTF	TGTGCCAGCAGTTTAAGGTTTCAGGGCTACTATGGCTACACCTTC
TRBV12-3/TRBV12-4	many	NA	TRBJ2-7	CASSFRYEQYF	TGTGCCAGCAGCTTCCGGTACGAGCAGTACTTC
TRBV25-1	few	NA	TRBJ2-5	CASSEGGRAKETQYF	TGTGCCAGCAGTGAAGGCGGCAGGGCCAAAGAGACCCAGTACTTC
TRBV11-2	many	NA	TRBJ2-1	CASSLDLGMRLRTYNEQFF	TGTGCCAGCAGCTTAGATTTGGGTATGAGGCTTCGCACCTACAATGAGCAGTTCTTC
TRBV5-4	many	NA	TRBJ1-1	CASSPITALNTEAFF	TGTGCCAGCAGCCCAATAACAGCGCTGAACACTGAAGCTTTCTTT
TRBV7-3	NA	TRBD1	TRBJ1-1	CASSPSGQPNTEAFF	TGTGCCAGCAGCCCCTCGGGACAGCCGAACACTGAAGCTTTCTTT
TRBV5-1	many	NA	TRBJ1-1	CASSLGAGDNTEAFF	TGCGCCAGCAGCTTGGGGGCAGGAGATAACACTGAAGCTTTCTTT
TRBV7-9	NA	TRBD1	TRBJ2-7	CASSWGQGVSYEQYF	TGTGCCAGCAGCTGGGGACAGGGGGTTTCCTACGAGCAGTACTTC
TRBV24-1	NA	NA	TRBJ2-1	CSTSDDTELNEQFF	TGTTCCACCAGTGACGACACAGAACTCAATGAGCAGTTCTTC
TRBV20-1	few	TRBD1	TRBJ1-5	CSASSSTRDRRGIYSNQPQHF	TGCAGTGCTAGTTCCTCTACCCGGGACAGGAGAGGAATATATAGCAATCAGCCCCAGCATTTT
TRBV5-1	few	NA	TRBJ2-1	CASSPAGLTNNNEQFF	TGCGCCAGCAGCCCCGCAGGACTCACGAATAACAATGAGCAGTTCTTC
TRBV7-2	many	NA	TRBJ2-5	CASSLTREETQYF	TGTGCCAGCAGCTTAACCAGGGAAGAGACCCAGTACTTC
TRBV20-1	NA	TRBD2	TRBJ2-4	CSAPTPGTSGGATKNIQYF	TGCAGTGCTCCAACTCCCGGGACTAGCGGGGGGGCAACCAAAAACATTCAGTACTTC
TRBV12-3/TRBV12-4	many	TRBD1	TRBJ2-5	CASSLGQGVKTQYF	TGTGCCAGCAGTCTTGGACAGGGTGTTAAGACCCAGTACTTC
TRBV12-3/TRBV12-4	few	NA	TRBJ2-3	CASSSCCTDTQYF	TGTGCCAGCAGTTCCTGCTGCACAGATACGCAGTATTTT
TRBV20-1	many	NA	TRBJ1-6	CSARDARESFYNSPLHF	TGCAGTGCTAGAGATGCGAGGGAGAGTTTTTATAATTCACCCCTCCACTTT
TRBV28	many	TRBD1	TRBJ1-3	CASSLDRGRGIYF	TGTGCCAGCAGTTTAGACAGGGGGCGAGGCATATATTTT
TRBV9	NA	TRBD1	TRBJ1-1	CASSAAGQPNTEAFF	TGTGCCAGCAGCGCCGCGGGACAGCCGAACACTGAAGCTTTCTTT
TRBV13	many	TRBD2	TRBJ2-1	CASSLRSGGAGNEQFF	TGTGCCAGCAGCTTACGGTCGGGGGGGGCCGGAAATGAGCAGTTCTTC
TRBV5-1	many	NA	TRBJ1-1	CASSFDRTYTEAFF	TGCGCCAGCAGCTTTGACAGGACCTACACTGAAGCTTTCTTT
TRBV29-1	many	NA	TRBJ1-1	CSAAGIWTEAFF	TGCAGCGCGGCAGGGATTTGGACTGAAGCTTTCTTT
TRBV7-9	few	TRBD1	TRBJ1-6	CASSLGGTGNSPLHF	TGTGCCAGCAGCTTAGGAGGGACAGGAAATTCACCCCTCCACTTT
TRBV28	few	NA	TRBJ2-5	CASSSWFGVAETQYF	TGTGCCAGCAGTTCGTGGTTTGGGGTGGCGGAGACCCAGTACTTC
TRBV5-1	few	NA	TRBJ1-2	CASSLGGRAYGYTF	TGCGCCAGCAGCTTGGGAGGCAGGGCCTATGGCTACACCTTC
TRBV29-1	many	TRBD2	TRBJ2-1	CSVQKTSGVSEQFF	TGCAGCGTCCAAAAGACTAGCGGGGTTAGTGAGCAGTTCTTC
TRBV18	NA	TRBD1	TRBJ2-4	CASSPRTGLSIIQYF	TGTGCCAGCTCACCCAGGACAGGGCTGTCTATAATTCAGTACTTC
TRBV5-1	many	NA	TRBJ2-2	CASSLEGGNTGELFF	TGCGCCAGCAGCTTGGAAGGGGGAAACACCGGGGAGCTGTTTTTT
TRBV12-5	few	TRBD1	TRBJ2-4	CASGLQGVENIQYF	TGTGCTAGTGGTTTACAGGGGGTCGAAAACATTCAGTACTTC
TRBV6-5	many	NA	TRBJ2-7	CASSSSRRHPYEQYF	TGTGCCAGCAGTTCCTCTCGACGACATCCATACGAGCAGTACTTC
TRBV7-8	many	NA	TRBJ2-5	CASTTLISPETQYF	TGTGCCAGCACTACCCTCATTTCCCCCGAGACCCAGTACTTC
TRBV12-3/TRBV12-4	many	NA	TRBJ2-7	CASSPNSAGEISYEQYF	TGTGCCAGCAGCCCCAATTCAGCAGGGGAAATCTCCTACGAGCAGTACTTC
TRBV10-3	NA	NA	TRBJ2-5	CAISPGSEDQETQYF	TGTGCCATCTCGCCGGGGTCGGAGGATCAAGAGACCCAGTACTTC
TRBV5-1	NA	TRBD1	TRBJ1-5	CASSFGTGGSQPQHF	TGCGCCAGCAGCTTTGGGACAGGGGGAAGTCAGCCCCAGCATTTT